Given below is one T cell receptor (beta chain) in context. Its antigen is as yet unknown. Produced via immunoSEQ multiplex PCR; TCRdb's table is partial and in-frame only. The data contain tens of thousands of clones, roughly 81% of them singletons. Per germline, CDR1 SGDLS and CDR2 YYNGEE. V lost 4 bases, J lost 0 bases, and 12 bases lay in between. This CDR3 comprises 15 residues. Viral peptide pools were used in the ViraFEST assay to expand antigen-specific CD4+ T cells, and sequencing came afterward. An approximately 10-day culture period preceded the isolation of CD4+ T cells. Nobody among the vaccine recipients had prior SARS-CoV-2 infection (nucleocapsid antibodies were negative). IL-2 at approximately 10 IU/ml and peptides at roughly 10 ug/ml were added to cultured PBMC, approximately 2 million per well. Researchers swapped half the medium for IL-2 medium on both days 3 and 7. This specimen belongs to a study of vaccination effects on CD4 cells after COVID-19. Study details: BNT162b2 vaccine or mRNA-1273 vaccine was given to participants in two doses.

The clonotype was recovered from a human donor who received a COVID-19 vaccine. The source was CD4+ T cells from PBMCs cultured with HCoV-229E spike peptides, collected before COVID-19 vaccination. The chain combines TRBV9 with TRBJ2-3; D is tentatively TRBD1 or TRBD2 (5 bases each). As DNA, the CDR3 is TGTGCCAGCAGCAGGACTGAGGGGAGCACAGATACGCAGTATTTT. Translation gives CASSRTEGSTDTQYF.